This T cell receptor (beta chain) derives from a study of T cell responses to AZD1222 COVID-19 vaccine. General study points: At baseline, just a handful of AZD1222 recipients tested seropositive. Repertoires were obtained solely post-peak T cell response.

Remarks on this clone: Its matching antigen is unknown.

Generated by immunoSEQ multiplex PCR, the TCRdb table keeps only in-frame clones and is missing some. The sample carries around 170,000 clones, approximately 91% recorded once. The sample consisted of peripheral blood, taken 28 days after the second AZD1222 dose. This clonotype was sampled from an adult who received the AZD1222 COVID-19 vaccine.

CDR3 residues: CASSYPTGRRQPQHF. In nucleotides, the CDR3 is TGTGCCAGCAGTTACCCGACAGGGCGGCGACAGCCCCAGCATTTT. The V gene is TRBV6-6, the J gene TRBJ1-5; TRBD1 agrees at 7 bases. The CDR3 runs 15 residues. From germline, CDR1 is MNHNY and CDR2 SVGAGI (reference sequence). The V and J ends lost 2 bases and 7 bases, in that order; junction bases with no gene match: 8.